The text below deals with one T cell receptor (beta chain). Its antigen is currently unknown. This sample is part of a study of cytomegalovirus exposure and HLA in healthy donors. Overall study context: The study's early data release held about 80 million unique TCRs from HLA-typed donors. Points from the study as a whole: As immune exposure information, only CMV serostatus was available.

Primers: 60 Vbeta forward and 13 Jbeta reverse. Clones were read by immunoSEQ multiplex PCR, and TCRdb kept only the in-frame ones, dropping some. This repertoire shows a few hundred thousand clones, roughly 80% found once; its top ten account for less than 0.4%. CDR1 is SEHNR, CDR2 FQNEAQ, per germline (reference sequence). CDR3 length: 17 amino acids. Trimming at V came to 6 bases and at J to 14 bases, leaving 25 bases not matched to a gene. V usage is TRBV7-9 and J usage is TRBJ2-1; TRBD2 matches 7 bases. This sequence originates from a girl aged 2 to 9 in good health and CMV-seronegative. The sequencing input was PBMCs. This CDR3 reads CASSKESGVAERVDKFF. The CDR3 bases are TGTGCCAGCAGTAAGGAAAGCGGGGTAGCGGAACGAGTTGATAAGTTCTTC.